The 20 T cell receptor beta chains listed next were all sequenced from one sample in a study of CD8 T cells in Susac syndrome. RNA in amounts of roughly 0.5 to 1 ug was reverse transcribed with random hexamers. TCRdb analysed the immunoSEQ multiplex PCR reads with MiXCR anew, one entry per CDR3 protein. The data hold around 280,000 distinct CDR3 sequences, with approximately 81% observed a single time. The sequenced sample was CD8+ T cells from PBMCs. These receptors were collected from a human donor with multiple sclerosis.

This rearrangement joins TRBV20-1 to TRBJ2-3; D may be TRBD1 (5 bases). This CDR3 is 16 amino acids long. Trimming took off 2 bases at V and 0 bases at J, with 15 bases between the two ends. Germline CDR1 and CDR2: DFQATT and SNEGSKA (reference sequence). The DNA of the CDR3 is TGCAGTGCTAGAAAGGGGCTGACAGAGAGCACAGATACGCAGTATTTT. It specifies CSARKGLTESTDTQYF.

The chain is built from TRBV5-1 and TRBJ2-7, with 8 bases fitting TRBD1. V shed 3 bases, J shed 0 bases, and the junction held 11 bases outside the gene matches. The CDR3 covers 17 residues. Germline values: CDR1 SGHRS, CDR2 YFSETQ. The CDR3 reads CASSSGQGRASSYEQYF. The CDR3 DNA sequence: TGCGCCAGCAGCTCCGGACAGGGCAGAGCAAGCTCCTACGAGCAGTACTTC.

V and J are TRBV10-3 and TRBJ2-1; TRBD2 matches 8 bases. Germline values: CDR1 ENHRY, CDR2 SYGVKD. V gave up 3 bases and J gave up 10 bases; unmatched junction bases: 11. CDR3 length: 15 residues. In DNA form, the CDR3 reads TGTGCCATCAGTGACGCGGGAGGTCGTTCATGGGAGCAGTTCTTC. It codes for CAISDAGGRSWEQFF.

The V and J genes are TRBV6-5 and TRBJ1-1; D is perhaps TRBD1 (5 bases). Trimming took 3 bases from V and 2 from J, leaving 19 bases between them. This CDR3 has 17 residues. The germline gives CDR1 MNHEY, CDR2 SVGAGI. CDR3 nucleotides: TGTGCCAGCAGTTATCGGCCCCGGGGGACGGGCAACACTGAAGCTTTCTTT. Translated: CASSYRPRGTGNTEAFF.

The gene calls are TRBV3-1 and TRBJ2-5; 7 positions agree with TRBD2. V lost 0 bases, J lost 3 bases, and 4 bases stayed unmatched. CDR1 and CDR2 (germline): LGHDT, YNNKEL (reference sequence). The CDR3 extends over 15 amino acids. The CDR3 region is CASSQDRAGEETQYF. Written as DNA, the CDR3 is TGTGCCAGCAGCCAAGACCGGGCGGGAGAAGAGACCCAGTACTTC.

The chain couples TRBV7-8 to TRBJ2-7; 7 bases agree with TRBD1. The V gene's germline CDR1 is SGHVS and CDR2 FQNEAQ. With V trimmed by 2 bases and J by 6 bases, 13 bases remained unmatched. CDR3 length: 16 residues. The CDR3 loop is CASSLYSDRERGEQYF. CDR3 nucleotides: TGTGCCAGCAGCTTATACTCCGACAGGGAACGGGGCGAGCAGTACTTC. The full variable domain, completed using reference TRBV7-8 and TRBJ2-7, is GAGVSQSPRYKVAKRGQDVALRCDPISGHVSLFWYQQALGQGPEFLTYFQNEAQLDKSGLPSDRFFAERPEGSVSTLKIQRTQQEDSAVYLCASSLYSDRERGEQYFGPGTRLTVT.

This sequence joins TRBV9 and TRBJ2-1; TRBD2 agrees at 9 bases. CDR1 and CDR2 from the germline V gene are SGDLS and YYNGEE. The CDR3 length is 13 residues. V was clipped by 10 bases and J by 12 bases; unmatched bases: 14. CDR3 DNA: TGTGCCTCGGGCGGGAGGGCAGGGACTGGGCAGTTCTTC. Translated, it gives CASGGRAGTGQFF.

The chain joins TRBV27 to TRBJ2-2; 7 positions agree with TRBD2. V was clipped by 1 base and J by 1 base; unmatched bases: 3. In germline, CDR1 is MNHEY, CDR2 SMNVEV (reference sequence). The CDR3 totals 16 residues. The CDR3: CASSLWPSGNTGELFF. Written as DNA, the CDR3 is TGTGCCAGCAGTTTATGGCCTAGCGGGAACACCGGGGAGCTGTTTTTT.

The chain couples TRBV15 to TRBJ1-2; maybe TRBD1 (5 bases). The germline V and J ends were trimmed by 3 bases and 4 bases, with 9 bases remaining between them. CDR3 length: 13 amino acids. CDR1 LNHNV and CDR2 YYDKDF come from the germline V gene (reference sequence). Here the CDR3 reads CATSSGTIYGYTF. In nucleotides, the CDR3 is TGTGCCACCAGCAGCGGGACGATCTATGGCTACACCTTC.

The V and J genes are TRBV20-1 and TRBJ2-1, with a possible D match to TRBD1 (5 bases). Trimming pared 2 bases from V and 8 bases from J, leaving 10 bases between. CDR1 and CDR2 (germline): DFQATT, SNEGSKA (reference sequence). The CDR3 extends over 12 amino acids. The CDR3 DNA sequence: TGCAGTGCTAGAAAAAAGGGGCATGAGCAGTTCTTC. Translation gives CSARKKGHEQFF.

This chain connects TRBV5-1 to TRBJ2-7; 10 bases are a match to TRBD2. The CDR3 has 13 residues. V lost 4 bases and J lost 6; bases outside the gene matches: 4. From germline, CDR1 is SGHRS and CDR2 YFSETQ. The CDR3 coding sequence is TGCGCCAGCAGCCTAGCGGGAGTTAGCGAGCAGTACTTC. It translates to CASSLAGVSEQYF.

This chain joins TRBV20-1 and TRBJ2-7; 9 bases fit TRBD2. Losses at the gene ends were 5 bases for V and 5 bases for J; bases not matched to a gene: 13. Per the germline V gene, CDR1 is DFQATT and CDR2 is SNEGSKA (reference sequence). This CDR3 spans 15 amino acids. The CDR3 DNA reads as TGCAGTGCTCCCCGGTGGCGGGAGGGCCCCCACGAGCAGTACTTC. It is translated as CSAPRWREGPHEQYF.

Comment on this clonotype: Sequence at one end of the junction differs from germline and may be a read error. The chain recombines TRBV4-1 with TRBJ2-7; 10 bases align to TRBD2. The germline V gene encodes CDR1 MGHRA and CDR2 YSYEKL. The CDR3 covers 17 residues. This CDR3 is CASGQALAGVSSYEQYF. CDR3 sequence (DNA): TGCGCCAGCGGCCAAGCCCTAGCGGGAGTCAGCTCCTACGAGCAGTACTTC.

The V gene is TRBV4-1, the J gene TRBJ1-1, with a weak D call TRBD1 (5 bases). The CDR3 length is 15 residues. Trimming pared 3 bases from V and 5 bases from J, leaving 16 bases between. Germline V gene lookup returns CDR1 MGHRA and CDR2 YSYEKL. The CDR3 DNA is TGCGCCAGCAGCCAGTTCAGGGAGAGGAGTACTGAAGCTTTCTTT. Translation: CASSQFRERSTEAFF.

The chain joins TRBV20-1 to TRBJ1-1; D uncertain. V lost 6 bases and J 7 bases, leaving 9 bases between the germline ends. CDR1 is DFQATT and CDR2 is SNEGSKA in the germline V gene (reference sequence). The CDR3 is 10 amino acids. Written as DNA, the CDR3 is TGCAGTGCATCAGAGATTGAAGCTTTCTTT. It is translated as CSASEIEAFF.

This clonotype was counted a few times. The rearrangement joins TRBV25-1 to TRBJ2-5, with 12 bases identical to TRBD2. The CDR3 contains 14 residues. The V gene's germline CDR1 is MGHDK and CDR2 SYGVNS. Trimming took 5 bases from V and 6 from J; bases not matched to a gene: 4. CDR3: CASSHTSGGQTQYF. As DNA, the CDR3 is TGTGCCAGCAGTCATACTAGCGGGGGGCAGACCCAGTACTTC.

The J gene is TRBJ1-1, the V gene TRBV30; D uncertain. Trimming left V 0 bases short and J 1 base short, with 6 bases between. CDR3 length: 13 amino acids. CDR1 GTSNPN and CDR2 SVGIG come from the germline V gene (reference sequence). In nucleotides, the CDR3 is TGTGCCTGGAGTGTACTCCCGAACACTGAAGCTTTCTTT. Its translation: CAWSVLPNTEAFF.

V gene TRBV2 combines with J gene TRBJ2-5; D gene ambiguous. Trimming left V 7 bases short and J 6 bases short, with 12 bases between. This CDR3 has 12 residues. Germline CDR1 is SNHLY and CDR2 is FYNNEI. In DNA, the CDR3 is TGTGCCAGCATGGGGAACAGAAAGACCCAGTACTTC. It yields the protein CASMGNRKTQYF.

This clonotype was detected only once. The V gene is TRBV2, the J gene TRBJ2-1; 10 bases line up with TRBD2. With 3 bases clipped from V and 7 bases from J, the junction kept 6 bases outside the gene matches. The germline V gene has CDR1 SNHLY and CDR2 FYNNEI. This CDR3 has 15 amino acids. The CDR3 sequence: CASSDLSGRENEQFF. CDR3 nucleotide sequence: TGTGCCAGCAGTGATCTAAGCGGGAGGGAGAATGAGCAGTTCTTC.

The V call is TRBV10-3, the J call TRBJ2-7; tentative D call: TRBD1 (5 bases). V was cut by 0 bases and J by 4 bases, with 10 bases left in between. CDR1 and CDR2 (germline): ENHRY, SYGVKD. The CDR3 contains 14 residues. The CDR3 nucleotides read TGTGCCATCAGTGAGTCAGGGGCCCTTTACGAGCAGTACTTC. Translated: CAISESGALYEQYF.